One and the same sample provided the 32 T cell receptor beta chains below, sequenced in a study of tumor and adjacent non-tumor tissue in lung cancer (dated by TCRdb to the late 2010s). The library was prepared using multiplex PCR. Sequenced using an Illumina HiSeq 2500. TCRbeta libraries were constructed through three rounds of nested PCR with primers (Table S4) according to protocols modified from ARM-PCR. TCRdb trimmed public reads at Q25 via fastp, called clones via MiXCR and kept in-frame beta chains. Every CDR3 protein is listed once, alongside the most common genes and DNA of its rows. This sample comprises 60,000 to 95,000 distinct CDR3 sequences, 77% of them detected only once. The ten largest clonotypes hold about an eighth of the sample. Bulk unsorted tissue served as the source for RNA extraction, and RNA quality was assessed using a NanoDrop ND-1000 and an Agilent 2100. The sample was lung tumor tissue. All receptors come from a woman aged 45-59 years with non-small cell lung cancer.

This clonotype was counted once. At one end the junction does not follow the germline gene, possibly because of a read error. The gene calls are TRBV6-6 and TRBJ2-7, with 8 bases lining up with TRBD1. There are 17 residues in the CDR3. Per germline, CDR1 MNHNY and CDR2 SVGAGI (reference sequence). The chain's CDR3 is CASTYTLPRQGKYEQYF. The CDR3 nucleotides read TGTGCCAGCACTTACACTCTTCCGAGACAGGGGAAATATGAGCAGTACTTC.

This clonotype was observed once. A junction boundary mismatches the germline segment, possibly from a read error. The V gene is TRBV6-6, the J gene TRBJ2-7, with 9 bases lining up with TRBD2. The germline gives CDR1 MNHNY, CDR2 SVGAGI (reference sequence). The CDR3 is made up of 15 amino acids. The CDR3 bases are TGTGCCAGCAGTCTCGGGACTAGCTCGACCTACGAGCAGTGCTTC. Protein: CASSLGTSSTYEQCF.

Regarding this clonotype: One end of the junction varies from germline; a read error may be responsible. V usage is TRBV11-1 and J usage is TRBJ2-2, with unresolved D. Germline lookup yields CDR1 SGHAT and CDR2 FQDESV (reference sequence). The CDR3 covers 15 residues. As DNA, the CDR3 is TGCGCCAGCTCCTTAGAGCGACTGAACACCGGGGAGCTGTTTTTT. Translated, it gives CASSLERLNTGELFF.

Worth noting for this clonotype: At one end, the junction sequence differs from germline, possibly due to a read error. The J gene is TRBJ2-3, the V gene TRBV5-1; 14 bases agree with TRBD2. Germline assignment: CDR1 SGHRS and CDR2 YFSETQ. The CDR3 spans 17 residues. CDR3 nucleotide sequence: TGTGTCAGTAGCAGGGGACTAGCGGGAGCTAGTACAGATACGCAGTATTTT. Translating it yields CVSSRGLAGASTDTQYF.

This clonotype has a single count. One junction end does not reproduce the germline sequence, and a read error may be involved. This chain uses TRBV12-3 or TRBV12-4 with TRBJ2-7; 10 bases line up with TRBD1. The CDR3 is 14 amino acids. The CDR3 region has the DNA TGTGCTAGCAGTTTAGAGGACAGGGGGTATGAGCAGTACTTC. Translated, it gives CASSLEDRGYEQYF.

The CDR3 reads CASSRGEYFKEQFF. The CDR3 nucleotides read TGTGCCAGCAGCCGCGGGGAGTACTTCAAAGAGCAGTTCTTC. The chain couples TRBV14 to TRBJ2-1; possible D gene TRBD2, 6 bases. The CDR3 extends over 14 amino acids. Trimming took 4 bases from V and 10 from J, leaving 17 bases between them. Germline V gene lookup returns CDR1 SGHDN and CDR2 FVKESK.

Comment on this clonotype: The junction shows a germline mismatch at one end, possibly a read error. This chain uses TRBV12-3 or TRBV12-4 with TRBJ2-5; TRBD2 matches at 7 bases. This CDR3 is built from 14 residues. CDR3 in amino acids: CTSSFPKGRETQYF. As DNA, the CDR3 is TGTACCAGCAGCTTCCCAAAGGGGAGGGAGACACAGTACTTC.

By share, this clonotype counts as medium-sized. The J gene is TRBJ1-2, the V gene TRBV29-1, with a possible D match to TRBD1 (5 bases). Trimming took off 7 bases at V and 2 bases at J, with 14 bases between the two ends. The CDR3 is made up of 13 amino acids. Germline CDR1 and CDR2: SQVTM and ANQGSEA. This CDR3 reads CSAETARNYGYTF. In DNA, the CDR3 is TGCAGCGCCGAGACAGCTAGGAACTATGGCTACACCTTC.

The genes are TRBV11-3 and TRBJ2-7; 7 bases are a match to TRBD2. Germline V gives CDR1 SGHNT, CDR2 YENEEA. This CDR3 contains 13 residues. The CDR3 loop reads CVSSLGRGYEQYF. CDR3 coding DNA: TGTGTCAGTAGCTTGGGGAGGGGCTACGAGCAGTACTTC.

In regard to this clonotype: The final CDR3 position lacks the conserved phenylalanine or tryptophan, pointing to a likely read error. Here the CDR3 DNA reads TGTGGCAGCAGTTTAGGATCCCATCAGCCCCAGCATTAT. Protein product: CGSSLGSHQPQHY. The chain recombines TRBV12-3 or TRBV12-4 with TRBJ1-5, with D unresolved. The CDR3 spans 13 residues.

The V call is TRBV7-9, the J call TRBJ2-3, with TRBD2 identical over 9 bases. Germline lookup yields CDR1 SEHNR and CDR2 FQNEAQ (reference sequence). The CDR3 sequence is 18 residues long. Trimming took 5 bases from V and 3 from J; bases not matched to a gene: 15. CDR3 loop: CASSLISGSRRGTDTQYF. CDR3 bases: TGTGCCAGCAGCCTGATTAGCGGGAGCAGGCGAGGGACAGATACGCAGTATTTT.

Details on this clonotype: A much bigger clone sits one base away, suggesting this may be a read error. This CDR3 reads CASSLYGQGHNRPQHF. CDR3 in DNA: TGTGCCAGCAGTTTATACGGACAGGGCCACAATCGGCCCCAGCATTTT. This sequence joins TRBV28 and TRBJ1-5; 8 positions agree with TRBD1. The length of the CDR3 is 16 residues. Germline CDR1 MDHEN, CDR2 SYDVKM.

About this clonotype: The final CDR3 position lacks the conserved phenylalanine or tryptophan, pointing to a likely read error. The chain is built from TRBV29-1 and TRBJ2-1; D unclear. Trimming pared 6 bases from V and 8 bases from J, leaving 11 bases between. Germline values: CDR1 SQVTM, CDR2 ANQGSEA. This CDR3 is built from 11 residues. The CDR3 sequence: CSVGPSDEQFL. The CDR3 DNA reads TGCAGCGTCGGCCCGAGCGATGAGCAGTTCCTC.

This clonotype occurred once. The gene calls are TRBV10-1 and TRBJ2-1; D is perhaps TRBD2 (6 bases). The length of the CDR3 is 14 residues. Germline lookup yields CDR1 WNHNN and CDR2 SYGVQD (reference sequence). V was shortened by 7 bases and J by 10 bases, with 20 bases between the two germline ends. This chain's CDR3 is CASNLGGFLNEQFF. The CDR3 DNA reads TGCGCCAGCAATTTGGGAGGATTCCTAAACGAGCAGTTCTTC.

A remark on this clonotype: The CDR3 does not close with the conserved phenylalanine or tryptophan, likely indicating a read error. The DNA is omitted, as the CDR3 cannot be located on it reliably, and the CDR3 follows TCRdb's listing. The chain links TRBV20-1 to TRBJ2-7; the table calls TRBD1, which could not be checked here. Germline CDR1 DFQATT, CDR2 SNEGSKA (reference sequence). The CDR3 region is 15 residues in length, termini included. Here the CDR3 reads CSARDLTGAFYEQYS.

Of note for this clonotype: No conserved phenylalanine or tryptophan ends this CDR3, so it is likely a read error. The chain has TRBV12-3 or TRBV12-4 and TRBJ2-3, with D possibly being TRBD2 (5 bases). This CDR3 region has 13 residues. CDR3 sequence reads: CASSFSREDTQYL. CDR3 in DNA: TGTGCTAGCAGTTTCAGCCGGGAAGATACGCAGTATTTA.

This clonotype is categorized as medium-sized. The chain is built from TRBV6-5 and TRBJ2-1; D uncertain. Trimming stripped 5 bases from V and 0 bases from J, with 8 bases between. Germline V gives CDR1 MNHEY, CDR2 SVGAGI. This CDR3 region has 14 residues. As DNA, the CDR3 is TGTGCCAGCAGTGGTCGGAGCTCCTACAATGAGCAGTTCTTC. Encoded protein: CASSGRSSYNEQFF.

This clonotype was seen only once. Since no conserved phenylalanine or tryptophan closes the CDR3, a read error is the likely cause. J is TRBJ2-7 and V is TRBV10-1, with TRBD2 matching over 7 bases. CDR1 WNHNN and CDR2 SYGVQD come from the germline V gene (reference sequence). The CDR3 is made up of 15 amino acids. The CDR3 nucleotides read TGCGCGACTGCCGAGGGGAGGGCCATGCGGTACGAGCAGTACTTA. Translating gives CATAEGRAMRYEQYL.

This clonotype has only one observation. Germline and junction disagree at one end, which may indicate a read error. The chain couples TRBV5-1 to TRBJ2-7; no clear D gene. Germline V gene data show CDR1 as SGHRS and CDR2 as YFSETQ. This CDR3 is 14 amino acids long. CDR3 region: CASSLESQAYEQCF. The CDR3 DNA reads TGCGCCAGCAGCTTGGAAAGCCAGGCCTACGAGCAGTGCTTT.

Remarks on this clonotype: This may be a read error: a much more frequent sequence differs by one nucleotide. The chain links TRBV20-1 to TRBJ2-7; 11 nucleotides line up with TRBD2. Germline CDR1 DFQATT, CDR2 SNEGSKA (reference sequence). The V segment lost 5 bases and the J segment 4 bases; nucleotides outside the gene matches: 10. This CDR3 contains 15 residues. For the CDR3, the DNA is TGCAGTGCTCCCGGGACTAGCGGAACCTCGTACGAGCAGTACTTC. Its translation is CSAPGTSGTSYEQYF.

This clonotype appeared many times. This chain links TRBV20-1 with TRBJ2-7; 8 bases agree with TRBD2. The CDR3 is 12 amino acids. V lost 3 bases and J lost 6; bases outside the gene matches: 4. The germline CDR1 and CDR2 sequences are DFQATT and SNEGSKA (reference sequence). CDR3 in DNA: TGCAGTGCTAGTAGTCTAGCGGGCGAGCAGTACTTC. Encoded protein: CSASSLAGEQYF.

In regard to this clonotype: At one boundary the junction diverges from the germline segment, which might be a read error. This sequence joins TRBV27 and TRBJ2-5, with D possibly called TRBD1 or TRBD2 (6 bases each). The CDR3 sequence is 15 residues long. Per the germline V gene, CDR1 is MNHEY and CDR2 is SMNVEV (reference sequence). The CDR3 reads CTSSLRAARGETQYF. The CDR3 DNA reads TGTACCAGCTCTCTTAGGGCAGCGAGGGGGGAGACCCAGTATTTC.

This clonotype was recorded once. This CDR3 fails to terminate in the conserved phenylalanine or tryptophan, so it likely reflects a read error. This sequence joins TRBV29-1 and TRBJ1-1, with a weak D call TRBD1 (5 bases). Germline lookup yields CDR1 SQVTM and CDR2 ANQGSEA. This CDR3 spans 14 amino acids. V lost 3 bases and J 3 bases, leaving 14 bases between the germline ends. The CDR3 loop is CSVDADMVDTEAFL. The CDR3, as DNA: TGCAGCGTTGACGCGGACATGGTTGACACTGAAGCTTTCCTT.

About this clonotype: An end of the junction differs from the germline gene, which may be a read error. This chain uses TRBV6-1 with TRBJ2-2; D not resolved. CDR1 is MNHNS and CDR2 is SASEGT in the germline V gene. The CDR3 runs to 16 residues. CDR3 region: CVSSASRIVYTRELFF. The CDR3 coding sequence is TGTGTCAGCAGTGCATCTCGGATAGTTTATACCAGGGAGCTGTTTTTT.

A word on this clonotype: At one boundary the junction diverges from the germline segment, which might be a read error. V usage is TRBV12-3 or TRBV12-4 and J usage is TRBJ1-2, with a weak D call TRBD1 (6 bases). The CDR3 runs 16 residues. The CDR3 loop is CASSPTGIVSNYGYAF. DNA for the CDR3: TGTGCCAGCAGCCCTACAGGGATTGTCTCCAACTATGGCTACGCGTTC.

This clonotype has a single count. The junction and the germline gene differ at one end; a read error may be behind it. The V call is TRBV5-1, the J call TRBJ2-7; possible D gene TRBD2, 6 bases. The CDR3 is made up of 14 amino acids. Germline lookup yields CDR1 SGHRS and CDR2 YFSETQ. CDR3 in amino acids: CANSIHKEGYEQYF. DNA of the CDR3: TGCGCCAACAGCATCCACAAGGAGGGCTACGAGCAGTACTTC.

This sequence joins TRBV5-1 and TRBJ2-1; D is perhaps TRBD2 (6 bases). The germline V gene encodes CDR1 SGHRS and CDR2 YFSETQ. The CDR3 contains 15 residues. CDR3 residues: CTSSQGGTALGEQFF. The CDR3 coding sequence is TGCACAAGCAGCCAGGGCGGGACGGCGTTGGGTGAGCAGTTCTTC.

The chain uses TRBV28 and TRBJ1-5; D is possibly TRBD1 (5 bases). Germline assignment: CDR1 MDHEN and CDR2 SYDVKM. The CDR3 spans 13 residues. CDR3 coding DNA: TGTGTCAACGGCTTTCCAGGGTATCAGCCCCAGCATTTT. Amino acid sequence: CVNGFPGYQPQHF.

This clonotype has at least ten counts. The rearrangement uses TRBV4-2 and TRBJ2-5; either TRBD1 or TRBD2 may supply D (5 bases each). V lost 3 bases, J lost 4 bases, and 21 bases lay in between. The CDR3 is made up of 17 amino acids. CDR1 LGHNA and CDR2 YNFKEQ come from the germline V gene. DNA for the CDR3: TGTGCCAGCAGCCAGGAACGCCGGGACGCCCTGGTAGAGACCCAGTACTTC. This codes for CASSQERRDALVETQYF.

This clonotype was observed many times. The V and J genes are TRBV6-4 and TRBJ2-5, with D possibly TRBD2 on 6 matching bases. V dropped 6 bases and J dropped 2 bases, with 10 bases sitting between them. The CDR3 spans 13 residues. Looked up from germline, CDR1 is MRHNA and CDR2 is SNTAGT. The CDR3, as DNA: TGTGCCAGCAGCCGGGAGCCTCAAGAGACCCAGTACTTC. Its protein product is CASSREPQETQYF.

This clonotype came up once. The chain couples TRBV6-1 to TRBJ2-3; 7 nucleotides match TRBD1. Germline V CDR1 and CDR2: MNHNS, SASEGT. The CDR3 runs 13 residues. The CDR3 DNA reads TGTGTCAACGGCGACAGGGAGCAAACTACGCAGTATTTT. Its translation is CVNGDREQTTQYF.

This clonotype was recorded only once. At one boundary the junction diverges from the germline segment, which might be a read error. The chain links TRBV20-1 to TRBJ1-1, with 10 bases matching TRBD1. The CDR3 is 14 amino acids. The V gene's germline CDR1 is DFQATT and CDR2 SNEGSKA (reference sequence). CDR3: CTAWTGGENTEAFF. The CDR3 DNA sequence: TGCACTGCTTGGACAGGGGGAGAAAACACTGAAGCTTTCTTT.